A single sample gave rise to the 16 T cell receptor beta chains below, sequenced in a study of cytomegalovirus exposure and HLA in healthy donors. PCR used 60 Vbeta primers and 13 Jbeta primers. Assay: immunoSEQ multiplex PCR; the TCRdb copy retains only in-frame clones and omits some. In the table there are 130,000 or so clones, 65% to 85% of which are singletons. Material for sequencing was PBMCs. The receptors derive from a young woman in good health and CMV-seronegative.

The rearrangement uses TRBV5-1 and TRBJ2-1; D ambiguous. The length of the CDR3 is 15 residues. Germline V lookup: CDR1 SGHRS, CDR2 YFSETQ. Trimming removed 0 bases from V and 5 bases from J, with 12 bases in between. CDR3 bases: TGCGCCAGCAGCTTGGATCACTTACCCCACAATGAGCAGTTCTTC. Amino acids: CASSLDHLPHNEQFF.

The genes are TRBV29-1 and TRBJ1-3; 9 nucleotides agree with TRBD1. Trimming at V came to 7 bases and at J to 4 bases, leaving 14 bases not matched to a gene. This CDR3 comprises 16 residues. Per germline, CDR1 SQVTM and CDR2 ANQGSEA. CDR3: CSAVGTGLAPGNTIYF. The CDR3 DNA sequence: TGCAGCGCCGTGGGGACAGGGCTCGCTCCCGGAAACACCATATATTTT. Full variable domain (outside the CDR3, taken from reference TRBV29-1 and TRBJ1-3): SAVISQKPSRDICQRGTSLTIQCQVDSQVTMMFWYRQQPGQSLTLIATANQGSEATYESGFVIDKFPISRPNLTFSTLTVSNMSPEDSSIYLCSAVGTGLAPGNTIYFGEGSWLTVV.

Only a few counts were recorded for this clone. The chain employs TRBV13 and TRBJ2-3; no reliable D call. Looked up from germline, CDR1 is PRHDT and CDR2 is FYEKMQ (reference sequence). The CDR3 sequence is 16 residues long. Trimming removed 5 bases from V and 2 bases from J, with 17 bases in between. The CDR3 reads CASSLQAADFTDTQYF. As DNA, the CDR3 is TGTGCCAGCAGCCTACAAGCCGCTGACTTCACAGATACGCAGTATTTT.

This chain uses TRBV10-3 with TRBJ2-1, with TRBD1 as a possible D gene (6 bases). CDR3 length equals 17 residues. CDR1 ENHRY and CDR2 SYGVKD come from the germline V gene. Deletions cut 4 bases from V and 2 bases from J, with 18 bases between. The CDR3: CAISGLGRDIPYNEQFF. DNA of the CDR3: TGTGCCATCAGTGGCTTAGGCCGGGACATCCCCTACAATGAGCAGTTCTTC.

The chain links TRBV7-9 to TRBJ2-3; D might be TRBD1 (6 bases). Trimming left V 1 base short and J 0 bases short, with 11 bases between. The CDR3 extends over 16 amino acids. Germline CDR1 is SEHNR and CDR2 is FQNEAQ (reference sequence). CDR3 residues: CASSLGGQTSTDTQYF. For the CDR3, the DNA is TGTGCCAGCAGCTTAGGGGGGCAAACTAGCACAGATACGCAGTATTTT.

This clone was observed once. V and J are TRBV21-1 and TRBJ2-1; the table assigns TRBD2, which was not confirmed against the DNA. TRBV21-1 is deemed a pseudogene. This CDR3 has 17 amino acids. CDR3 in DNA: TGTGCCAGCAGCAAACCCCGCGGAAACCACCCCGACAATGAGCAGTTCTTC. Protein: CASSKPRGNHPDNEQFF.

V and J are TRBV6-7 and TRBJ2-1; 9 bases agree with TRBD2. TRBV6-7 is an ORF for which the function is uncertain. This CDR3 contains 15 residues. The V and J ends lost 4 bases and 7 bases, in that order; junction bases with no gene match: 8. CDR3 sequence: CASSCRAGGLNEQFF. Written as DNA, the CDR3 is TGTGCCAGCAGTTGTCGAGCGGGAGGATTAAATGAGCAGTTCTTC.

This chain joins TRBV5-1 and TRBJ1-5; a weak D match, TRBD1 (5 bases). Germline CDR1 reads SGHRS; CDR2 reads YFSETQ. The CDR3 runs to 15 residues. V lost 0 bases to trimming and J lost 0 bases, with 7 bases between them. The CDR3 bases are TGCGCCAGCAGCTTGGCAGGGATTAGCAATCAGCCCCAGCATTTT. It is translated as CASSLAGISNQPQHF.

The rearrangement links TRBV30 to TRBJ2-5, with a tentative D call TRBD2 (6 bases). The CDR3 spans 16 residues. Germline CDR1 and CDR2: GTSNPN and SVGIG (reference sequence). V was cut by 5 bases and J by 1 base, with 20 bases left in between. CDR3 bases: TGTGCCTGGGGTCGGGGGTCTGGACGGATCCAAGAGACCCAGTACTTC. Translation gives CAWGRGSGRIQETQYF.

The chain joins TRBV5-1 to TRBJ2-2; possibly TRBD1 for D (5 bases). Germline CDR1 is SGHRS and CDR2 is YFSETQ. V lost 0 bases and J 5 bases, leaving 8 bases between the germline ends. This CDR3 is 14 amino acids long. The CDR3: CASSLGQPTGELFF. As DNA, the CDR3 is TGCGCCAGCAGCTTGGGACAGCCAACCGGGGAGCTGTTTTTT.

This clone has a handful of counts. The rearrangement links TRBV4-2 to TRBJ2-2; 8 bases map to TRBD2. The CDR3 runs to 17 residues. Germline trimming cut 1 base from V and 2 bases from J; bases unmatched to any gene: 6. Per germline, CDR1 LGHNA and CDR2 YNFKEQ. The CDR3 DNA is TGTGCCAGCAGCCAAGCGGGGCGGGGGGAAAACACCGGGGAGCTGTTTTTT. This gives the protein CASSQAGRGENTGELFF.

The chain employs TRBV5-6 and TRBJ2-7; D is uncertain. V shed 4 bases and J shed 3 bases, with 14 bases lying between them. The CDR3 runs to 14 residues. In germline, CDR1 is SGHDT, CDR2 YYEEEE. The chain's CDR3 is CASSSSPFGYEQYF. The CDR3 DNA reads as TGTGCCAGCAGCAGCTCCCCTTTCGGCTACGAGCAGTACTTC.

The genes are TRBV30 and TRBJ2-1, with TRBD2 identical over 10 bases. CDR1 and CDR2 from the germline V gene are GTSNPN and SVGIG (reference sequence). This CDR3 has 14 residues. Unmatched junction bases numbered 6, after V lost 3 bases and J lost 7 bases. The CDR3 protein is CAWRPLAGKNEQFF. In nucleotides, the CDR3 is TGTGCCTGGAGACCACTAGCGGGAAAGAATGAGCAGTTCTTC.

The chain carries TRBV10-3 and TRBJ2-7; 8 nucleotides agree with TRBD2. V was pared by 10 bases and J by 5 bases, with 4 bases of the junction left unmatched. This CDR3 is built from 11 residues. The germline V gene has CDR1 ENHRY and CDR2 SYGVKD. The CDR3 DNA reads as TGTGCCACCACGGGAGGGAACGAGCAGTACTTC. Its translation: CATTGGNEQYF.

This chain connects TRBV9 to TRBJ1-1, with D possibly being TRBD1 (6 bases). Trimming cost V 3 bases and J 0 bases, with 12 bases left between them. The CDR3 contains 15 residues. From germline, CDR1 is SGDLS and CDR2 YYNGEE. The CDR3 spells CASSAAGALNTEAFF. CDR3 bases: TGTGCCAGCAGCGCCGCGGGGGCCCTGAACACTGAAGCTTTCTTT.

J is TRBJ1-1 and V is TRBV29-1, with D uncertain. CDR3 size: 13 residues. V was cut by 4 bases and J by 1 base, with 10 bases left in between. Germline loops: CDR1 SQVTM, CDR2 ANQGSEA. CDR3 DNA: TGCAGCGTTGCGGCAGGCCCGAACACTGAAGCTTTCTTT. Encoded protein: CSVAAGPNTEAFF.